These T cell receptor beta chains were read from a single sample in a study of blood T cells in healthy people across ages. Via MiXCR, TCRdb re-called the 5' RACE reads, giving one row per CDR3 protein. Of some 1,800,000 distinct CDR3 sequences listed, about two fifths are singletons. Input material: blood. The source is a human donor in good health. Both conserved end residues are part of each CDR3. The order of the fields is J gene, clone size, D gene, V gene, CDR3 protein, CDR3 DNA. A D gene is named only where the DNA matches it firmly. Clone size is stated in some rows and not others, as once, few, many or a class when expanded.

TRBJ1-5 few NA TRBV4-3 CASSQDLEDQPQHF TGCGCCAGCAGCCAAGATTTGGAGGATCAGCCCCAGCATTTT
TRBJ2-1 NA TRBD2 TRBV7-8 CASGFTILRSGGRSSYNEQFF TGTGCCAGCGGCTTTACTATACTAAGGAGCGGGGGCCGGAGCTCCTACAATGAGCAGTTCTTC
TRBJ1-6 few NA TRBV5-1 CASSPDREPLHF TGCGCCAGCAGCCCGGACCGGGAACCCCTCCACTTT
TRBJ1-2 many TRBD1 TRBV29-1 CSGRQGAYGYTF TGCAGCGGGAGACAGGGGGCCTATGGCTACACCTTC
TRBJ2-7 NA TRBD1 TRBV28 CASTITGTGLDEQYF TGTGCCAGCACCATCACCGGGACAGGGTTGGACGAGCAGTACTTC
TRBJ2-7 NA TRBD2 TRBV9 CASSGGAGVSYEQYF TGTGCCAGCAGTGGGGGAGCGGGGGTCTCCTACGAGCAGTACTTC
TRBJ2-1 NA NA TRBV27 CASSFGLSQETQFF TGTGCCAGCAGTTTTGGGCTCTCACAAGAGACCCAGTTCTTC
TRBJ2-7 many TRBD1 TRBV24-1 CATSDPGTGTHEQYF TGTGCCACCAGTGACCCCGGGACAGGGACGCACGAGCAGTACTTC
TRBJ2-3 few TRBD2 TRBV7-2 CASTRAGGTDTQYF TGTGCCAGCACCCGAGCGGGGGGAACAGATACGCAGTATTTT
TRBJ1-2 NA NA TRBV20-1 CSATLKGNYGYTF TGCAGTGCTACCCTGAAGGGAAACTATGGCTACACCTTC
TRBJ2-3 NA NA TRBV9 CASSALGGDTQYF TGTGCCAGCAGCGCCCTAGGGGGGGATACGCAGTATTTT
TRBJ1-2 NA NA TRBV6-2/TRBV6-3 CASSYAAGYTF TGTGCCAGCAGTTACGCGGCGGGCTACACCTTC
TRBJ1-6 few NA TRBV20-1 CSVPLPGLPIPLHF TGCAGTGTTCCACTTCCGGGCCTCCCCATCCCCCTCCACTTT
TRBJ2-5 NA NA TRBV25-1 CASSDPQGSMSETQYF TGTGCCAGCAGTGATCCCCAGGGGAGTATGTCAGAGACCCAGTACTTC
TRBJ2-7 NA NA TRBV4-3 CASSSNYPGWGANYEQYF TGCGCCAGCAGCTCAAACTACCCAGGGTGGGGGGCAAACTACGAGCAGTACTTC
TRBJ1-5 NA TRBD1 TRBV12-3/TRBV12-4 CASRQGAYRPQHF TGTGCCAGCAGGCAGGGGGCTTATCGGCCCCAGCATTTT
TRBJ1-6 NA NA TRBV3-1 CASSQVGGNSSPLHF TGTGCCAGCAGCCAAGTCGGGGGTAATAGTTCACCCCTCCACTTT
TRBJ2-1 NA NA TRBV6-1 CASSPNQLNEQFF TGTGCCAGCAGTCCAAACCAGTTGAATGAGCAGTTCTTC
TRBJ2-4 NA NA TRBV9 CASSPRNSQEIQYF TGTGCCAGCAGCCCCCGCAATTCACAAGAGATCCAGTACTTC
TRBJ2-1 NA TRBD2 TRBV4-3 CATKVERGSYNEQFF TGCGCCACCAAGGTGGAGCGGGGGTCCTACAATGAGCAGTTCTTC
TRBJ1-1 few NA TRBV7-2 CASSLSGQRSNTEAFF TGTGCCAGCAGCTTAAGTGGACAGCGTTCGAACACTGAAGCTTTCTTT
TRBJ2-2 NA NA TRBV28 CAGRRDFATGELFF TGTGCCGGCCGACGGGACTTCGCCACCGGGGAGCTGTTTTTT
TRBJ1-2 few NA TRBV5-1 CASSALPGTPISDGYTF TGCGCCAGCAGCGCCTTACCCGGGACACCGATATCTGATGGCTACACCTTC
TRBJ2-7 NA NA TRBV5-1 CASSLAASAPYEQYF TGCGCCAGCAGCTTGGCGGCTAGCGCGCCCTACGAGCAGTACTTC
TRBJ2-1 NA TRBD2 TRBV29-1 CSVSAGGGYEQFF TGCAGCGTTTCAGCGGGGGGTGGGTATGAGCAGTTCTTC
TRBJ2-7 NA TRBD1 TRBV29-1 CSVGGTGDYEQYF TGCAGCGTTGGGGGGACAGGGGACTACGAGCAGTACTTC
TRBJ1-2 NA TRBD1 TRBV6-1 CASSRNRDRGLNGNGYTF TGTGCCAGCAGCCGAAACCGGGACAGGGGCTTAAACGGGAATGGCTACACCTTC
TRBJ2-2 once NA TRBV12-3/TRBV12-4 CASRLGELNTGELFF TGTGCCAGCAGGCTGGGGGAACTGAACACCGGGGAGCTGTTTTTT
TRBJ1-2 NA NA TRBV20-1 CSASSEQGSYGYTF TGCAGTGCTAGCTCAGAACAGGGCTCGTATGGCTACACCTTC
TRBJ1-2 NA NA TRBV7-2 CANSLLQGMNYGYTF TGTGCCAACAGCTTATTACAGGGAATGAACTATGGCTACACCTTC
TRBJ1-1 NA NA TRBV5-1 CASNRSGDTLDTEAFF TGCGCCAGCAACCGTTCCGGCGACACCCTAGACACTGAAGCTTTCTTT
TRBJ1-1 once NA TRBV7-9 CASSSGALNVAFF TGTGCCAGCAGCTCCGGGGCCTTAAACGTGGCTTTCTTT
TRBJ2-3 NA TRBD2 TRBV13 CVSSLNSGGSTDTQYF TGTGTCAGCAGCCTTAACTCGGGGGGAAGCACAGATACGCAGTATTTT
TRBJ2-3 once NA TRBV5-1 CASTILGGSTDTQYF TGCGCCAGCACCATCCTAGGGGGAAGCACAGATACGCAGTATTTT
TRBJ2-1 few TRBD2 TRBV20-1 CSAAGLAGSYNEQFF TGCAGTGCCGCGGGACTAGCGGGGAGCTACAATGAGCAGTTCTTC
TRBJ2-1 NA NA TRBV24-1 CATSDPRPNRVLQEQFF TGTGCCACCAGTGATCCCCGGCCCAACAGGGTTCTACAAGAGCAGTTCTTC
TRBJ1-5 NA NA TRBV12-3/TRBV12-4 CASSGTPGGRPQHF TGTGCCAGCAGTGGGACACCGGGTGGTCGGCCCCAGCATTTT
TRBJ2-3 NA NA TRBV7-2 CASSPFGESTDTQYF TGTGCCAGCAGCCCGTTTGGCGAAAGCACAGATACGCAGTATTTT
TRBJ2-3 few TRBD2 TRBV7-2 CASSLASGGAGRAQYF TGTGCCAGCAGCTTAGCGAGCGGGGGGGCCGGTCGAGCGCAGTATTTT
TRBJ1-6 few NA TRBV5-6 CASSFFGGSDSPLHF TGTGCCAGCAGCTTCTTCGGGGGCTCCGATTCACCCCTCCACTTT
TRBJ2-1 few NA TRBV27 CASSFMRAYNEQFF TGTGCCAGCAGTTTTATGAGGGCGTACAATGAGCAGTTCTTC
TRBJ2-5 many NA TRBV20-1 CSARDTTGKETQYF TGCAGTGCTAGAGATACTACGGGTAAAGAGACCCAGTACTTC
TRBJ2-1 NA NA TRBV25-1 CASSEGGRGLSNEQFF TGTGCCAGCAGTGAAGGGGGGCGGGGTTTATCGAATGAGCAGTTCTTC
TRBJ2-7 few NA TRBV5-8 CASSLGLSGDLSYEQYF TGTGCCAGCAGCTTGGGCTTATCGGGGGATTTATCTTACGAGCAGTACTTC
TRBJ2-1 NA TRBD2 TRBV6-1 CASSEEAGLAFGEQFF TGTGCCAGCAGTGAAGAAGCGGGACTAGCGTTTGGAGAGCAGTTCTTC
TRBJ2-7 NA NA TRBV27 CASSLVPGVYEQYF TGTGCCAGCAGTTTAGTTCCGGGGGTCTACGAGCAGTACTTC
TRBJ1-4 NA TRBD1 TRBV7-2 CASSPITGEGEKLFF TGTGCCAGCAGCCCCATCACAGGGGAGGGTGAAAAACTGTTTTTT
TRBJ1-5 NA NA TRBV4-1 CASSQVDGNQPQHF TGCGCCAGCAGCCAAGTGGATGGGAATCAGCCCCAGCATTTT
TRBJ1-5 once TRBD1 TRBV4-1 CASSPGQVNQPRHF TGCGCCAGCTCACCGGGACAGGTAAATCAGCCCCGGCATTTT
TRBJ2-3 NA TRBD2 TRBV12-3/TRBV12-4 CASSSRGGATGTQYF TGTGCCAGCAGCTCTCGGGGGGGCGCAACAGGTACGCAGTATTTT
TRBJ2-1 few NA TRBV20-1 CSASMTYNEQFF TGCAGTGCTAGTATGACTTACAATGAGCAGTTCTTC
TRBJ2-6 NA NA TRBV15 CATSRDYAGANVLTF TGTGCCACCAGCAGAGATTACGCTGGGGCCAACGTCCTGACTTTC
TRBJ2-5 few NA TRBV11-2 CASSLVGALDRETQYF TGTGCCAGCAGCTTAGTGGGGGCGTTGGATCGGGAGACCCAGTACTTC
TRBJ1-1 few NA TRBV12-5 CASGSPEYGNTEAFF TGTGCTAGTGGTTCCCCCGAATACGGGAACACTGAAGCTTTCTTT
TRBJ2-7 many NA TRBV5-1 CASSPGYLGPRRSGSERGYEQYF TGCGCCAGCAGCCCCGGGTATCTGGGCCCTCGAAGGTCTGGCTCCGAGAGGGGCTACGAGCAGTACTTC
TRBJ1-2 NA TRBD1 TRBV6-2/TRBV6-3 CASRPQGAGNYGYTF TGTGCCAGCAGACCTCAGGGGGCAGGGAACTATGGCTACACCTTC
TRBJ2-5 few TRBD2 TRBV19 CASSIDSGGEETQYF TGTGCCAGTAGTATCGATAGCGGGGGAGAGGAGACCCAGTACTTC
TRBJ2-1 NA NA TRBV28 CASSLGGQIFNEQFF TGTGCCAGCAGTTTAGGGGGTCAAATATTCAATGAGCAGTTCTTC
TRBJ1-2 NA TRBD1 TRBV14 CASSPTTGAGYTF TGTGCCAGCAGCCCAACTACAGGGGCGGGCTACACCTTC